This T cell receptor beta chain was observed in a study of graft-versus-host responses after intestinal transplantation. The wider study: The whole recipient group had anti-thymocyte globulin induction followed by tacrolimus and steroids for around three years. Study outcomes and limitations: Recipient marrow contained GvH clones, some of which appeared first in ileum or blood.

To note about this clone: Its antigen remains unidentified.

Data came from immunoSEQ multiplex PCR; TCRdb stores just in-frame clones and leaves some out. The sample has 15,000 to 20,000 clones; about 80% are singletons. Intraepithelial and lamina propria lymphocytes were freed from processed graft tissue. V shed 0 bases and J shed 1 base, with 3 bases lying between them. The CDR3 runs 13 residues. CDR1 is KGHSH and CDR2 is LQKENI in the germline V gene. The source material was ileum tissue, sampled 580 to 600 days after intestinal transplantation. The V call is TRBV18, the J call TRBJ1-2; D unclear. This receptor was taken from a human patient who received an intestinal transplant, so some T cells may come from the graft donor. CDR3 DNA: TGTGCCAGCTCACCACCGGTTAACTATGGCTACACCTTC. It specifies CASSPPVNYGYTF.